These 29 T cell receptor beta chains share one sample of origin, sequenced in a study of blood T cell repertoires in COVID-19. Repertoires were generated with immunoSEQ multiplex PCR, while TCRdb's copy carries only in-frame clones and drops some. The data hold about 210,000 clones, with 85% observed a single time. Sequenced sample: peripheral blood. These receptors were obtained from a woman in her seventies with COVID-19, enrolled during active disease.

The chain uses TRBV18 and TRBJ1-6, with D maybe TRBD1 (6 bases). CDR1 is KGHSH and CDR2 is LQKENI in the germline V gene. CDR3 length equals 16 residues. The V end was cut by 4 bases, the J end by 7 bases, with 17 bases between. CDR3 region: CASSLYTGLANSPLHF. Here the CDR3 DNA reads TGTGCCAGCTCACTGTATACAGGGTTGGCGAATTCACCCCTCCACTTT. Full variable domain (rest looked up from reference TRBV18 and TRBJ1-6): NAGVMQNPRHLVRRRGQEARLRCSPMKGHSHVYWYRQLPEEGLKFMVYLQKENIIDESGMPKERFSAEFPKEGPSILRIQQVVRGDSAAYFCASSLYTGLANSPLHFGNGTRLTVT.

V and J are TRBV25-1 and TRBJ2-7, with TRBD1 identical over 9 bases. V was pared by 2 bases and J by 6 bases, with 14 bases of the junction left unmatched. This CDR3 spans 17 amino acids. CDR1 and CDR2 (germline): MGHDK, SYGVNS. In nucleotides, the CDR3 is TGTGCCAGCAGTGAACTCGGGACAGGGAGGGCTGGCGGCGAGCAGTACTTC. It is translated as CASSELGTGRAGGEQYF.

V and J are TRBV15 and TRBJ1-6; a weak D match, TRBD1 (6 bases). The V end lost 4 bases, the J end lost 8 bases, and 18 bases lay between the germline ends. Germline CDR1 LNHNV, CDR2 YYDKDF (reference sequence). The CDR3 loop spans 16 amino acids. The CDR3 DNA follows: TGTGCCACCAGCAAACAGAGGCTAGGGGGAGATTCACCCCTCCACTTT. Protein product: CATSKQRLGGDSPLHF.

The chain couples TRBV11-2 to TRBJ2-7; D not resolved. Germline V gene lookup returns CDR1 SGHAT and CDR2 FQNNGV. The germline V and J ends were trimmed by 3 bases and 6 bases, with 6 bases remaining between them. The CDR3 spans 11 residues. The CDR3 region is CASSFPSEQYF. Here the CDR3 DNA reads TGTGCCAGCAGCTTTCCCTCCGAGCAGTACTTC.

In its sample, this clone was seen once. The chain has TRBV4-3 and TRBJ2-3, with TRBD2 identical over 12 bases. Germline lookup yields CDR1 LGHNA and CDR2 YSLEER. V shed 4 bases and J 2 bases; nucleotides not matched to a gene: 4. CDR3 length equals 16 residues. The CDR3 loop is CASSPGLAGFTDTQYF. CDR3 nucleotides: TGCGCCAGCAGCCCCGGACTAGCGGGGTTCACAGATACGCAGTATTTT.

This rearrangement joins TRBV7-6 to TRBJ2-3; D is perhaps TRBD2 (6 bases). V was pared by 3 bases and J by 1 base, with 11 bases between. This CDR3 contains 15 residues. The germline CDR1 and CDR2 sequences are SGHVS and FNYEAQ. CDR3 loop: CASSFLAVGTDTQYF. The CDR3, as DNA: TGTGCCAGCAGCTTCTTAGCGGTAGGCACAGATACGCAGTATTTT.

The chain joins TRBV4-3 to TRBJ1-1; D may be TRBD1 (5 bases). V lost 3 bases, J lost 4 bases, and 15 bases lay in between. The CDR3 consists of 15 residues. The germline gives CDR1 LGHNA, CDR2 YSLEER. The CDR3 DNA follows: TGCGCCAGCAGCCACCCCACGGGGGGGGGCACTGAAGCTTTCTTT. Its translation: CASSHPTGGGTEAFF.

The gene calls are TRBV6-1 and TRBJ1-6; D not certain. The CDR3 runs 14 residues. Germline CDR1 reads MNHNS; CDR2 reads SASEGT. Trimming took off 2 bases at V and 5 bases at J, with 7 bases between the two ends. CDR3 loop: CASSELGDNSPLHF. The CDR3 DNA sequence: TGTGCCAGCAGTGAACTAGGCGATAATTCACCCCTCCACTTT.

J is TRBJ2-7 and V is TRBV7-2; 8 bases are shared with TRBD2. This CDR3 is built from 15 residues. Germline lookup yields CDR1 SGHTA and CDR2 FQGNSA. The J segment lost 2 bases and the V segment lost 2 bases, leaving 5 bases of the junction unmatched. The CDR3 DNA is TGTGCCAGCAGCTTACCTACTAGCGGCGCCTACGAGCAGTACTTC. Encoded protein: CASSLPTSGAYEQYF.

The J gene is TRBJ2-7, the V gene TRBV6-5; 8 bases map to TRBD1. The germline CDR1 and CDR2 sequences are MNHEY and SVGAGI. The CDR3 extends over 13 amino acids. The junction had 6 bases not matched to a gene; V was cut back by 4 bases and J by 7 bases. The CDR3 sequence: CASSWDRPGEQYF. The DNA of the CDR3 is TGTGCCAGCAGTTGGGACAGGCCGGGGGAGCAGTACTTC.

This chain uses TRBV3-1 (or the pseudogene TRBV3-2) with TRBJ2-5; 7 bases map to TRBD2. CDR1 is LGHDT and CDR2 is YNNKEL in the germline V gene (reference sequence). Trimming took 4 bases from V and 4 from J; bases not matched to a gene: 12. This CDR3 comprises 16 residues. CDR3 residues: CASSLSSKGRGETQYF. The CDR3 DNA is TGTGCCAGCAGCCTTAGTTCGAAAGGGAGGGGAGAGACCCAGTACTTC.

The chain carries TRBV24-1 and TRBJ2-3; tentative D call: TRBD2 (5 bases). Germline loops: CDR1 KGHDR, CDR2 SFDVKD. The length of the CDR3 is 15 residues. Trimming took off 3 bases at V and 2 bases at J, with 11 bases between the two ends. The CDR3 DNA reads TGTGCCACCAGTGATCTGACGGGGAACACAGATACGCAGTATTTT. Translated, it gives CATSDLTGNTDTQYF.

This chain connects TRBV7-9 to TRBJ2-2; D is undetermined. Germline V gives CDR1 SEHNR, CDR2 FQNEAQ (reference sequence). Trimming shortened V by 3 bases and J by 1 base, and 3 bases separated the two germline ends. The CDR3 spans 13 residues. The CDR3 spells CASSFLNTGELFF. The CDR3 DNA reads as TGTGCCAGCAGCTTCTTGAACACCGGGGAGCTGTTTTTT.

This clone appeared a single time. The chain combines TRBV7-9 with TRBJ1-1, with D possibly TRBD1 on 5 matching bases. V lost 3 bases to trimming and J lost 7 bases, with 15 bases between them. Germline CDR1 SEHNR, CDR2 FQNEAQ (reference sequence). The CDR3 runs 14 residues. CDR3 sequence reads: CASSFETQGVEAFF. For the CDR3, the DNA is TGTGCCAGCAGCTTTGAGACCCAGGGTGTTGAAGCTTTCTTT.

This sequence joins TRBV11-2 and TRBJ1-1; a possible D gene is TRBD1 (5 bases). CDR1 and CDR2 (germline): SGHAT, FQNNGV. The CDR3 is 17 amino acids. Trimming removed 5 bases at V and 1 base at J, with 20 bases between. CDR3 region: CASSGPRTPTSNTEAFF. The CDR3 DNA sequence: TGTGCCAGCAGCGGCCCCCGGACACCGACTTCGAACACTGAAGCTTTCTTT.

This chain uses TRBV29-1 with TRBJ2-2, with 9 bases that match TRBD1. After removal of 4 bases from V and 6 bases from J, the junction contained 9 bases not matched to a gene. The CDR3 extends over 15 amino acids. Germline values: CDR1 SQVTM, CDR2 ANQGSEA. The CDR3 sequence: CSVGVGTGRSGELFF. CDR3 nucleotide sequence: TGCAGCGTTGGTGTTGGGACAGGGAGGTCCGGGGAGCTGTTTTTT.

The CDR3 DNA reads TGTGCCAGCAGTTTGCGTCAGGGCTACGGCTACACCTTC. Translation: CASSLRQGYGYTF. The chain employs TRBV12-3 or TRBV12-4 and TRBJ1-2; maybe TRBD1 (5 bases). The length of the CDR3 is 13 residues. V gave up 3 bases and J gave up 8 bases, with 13 bases separating them.

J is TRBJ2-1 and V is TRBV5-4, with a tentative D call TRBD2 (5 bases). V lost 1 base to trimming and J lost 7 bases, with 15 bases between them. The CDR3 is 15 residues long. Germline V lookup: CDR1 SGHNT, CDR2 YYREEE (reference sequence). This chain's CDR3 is CASSLWLASRNEQFF. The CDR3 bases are TGTGCCAGCAGCTTGTGGTTGGCTAGCAGGAATGAGCAGTTCTTC.

CDR3 coding DNA: TGTGCCAGCAGTTTCACCAGGGTTGGCTACACCTTC. Translated: CASSFTRVGYTF. The chain uses TRBV12-3 or TRBV12-4 and TRBJ1-2, with a tentative D call TRBD1 (5 bases). There are 12 residues in the CDR3. Trimming took 3 bases from V and 7 from J, leaving 9 bases between them.

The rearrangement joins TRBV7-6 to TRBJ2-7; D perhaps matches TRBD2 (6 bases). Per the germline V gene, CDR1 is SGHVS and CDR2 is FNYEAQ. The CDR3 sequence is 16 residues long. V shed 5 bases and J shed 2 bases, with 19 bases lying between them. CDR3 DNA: TGTGCCAGCAGCCAAGGAGGGCGGGGAGAAACCTACGAGCAGTACTTC. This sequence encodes CASSQGGRGETYEQYF.

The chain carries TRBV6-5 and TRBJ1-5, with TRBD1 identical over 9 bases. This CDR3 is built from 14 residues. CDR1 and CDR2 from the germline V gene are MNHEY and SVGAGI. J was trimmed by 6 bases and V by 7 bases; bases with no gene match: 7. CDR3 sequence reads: CASIGGTGIQPQHF. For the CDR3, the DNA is TGTGCCAGCATTGGGGGGACAGGGATTCAGCCCCAGCATTTT.

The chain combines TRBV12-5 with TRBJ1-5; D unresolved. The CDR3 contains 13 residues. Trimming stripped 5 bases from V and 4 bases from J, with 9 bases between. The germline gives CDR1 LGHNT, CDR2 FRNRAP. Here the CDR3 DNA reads TGTGCTAGTGGTACGACGGAGAATCAGCCCCAGCATTTT. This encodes CASGTTENQPQHF.

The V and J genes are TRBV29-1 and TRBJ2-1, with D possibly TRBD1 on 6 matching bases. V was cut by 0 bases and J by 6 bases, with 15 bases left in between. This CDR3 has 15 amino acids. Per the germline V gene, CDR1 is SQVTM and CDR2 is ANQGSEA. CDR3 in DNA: TGCAGCGTTGAAGACCATTTTACAGGGCGCAATGAGCAGTTCTTC. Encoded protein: CSVEDHFTGRNEQFF.

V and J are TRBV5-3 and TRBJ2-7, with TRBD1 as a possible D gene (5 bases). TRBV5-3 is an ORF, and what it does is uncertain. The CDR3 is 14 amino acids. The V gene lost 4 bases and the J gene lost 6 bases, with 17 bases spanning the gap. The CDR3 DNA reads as TGTGCCAGAAGCCCCCTCCAGGGCCTCTGCGAGCAGTACTTC. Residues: CARSPLQGLCEQYF.

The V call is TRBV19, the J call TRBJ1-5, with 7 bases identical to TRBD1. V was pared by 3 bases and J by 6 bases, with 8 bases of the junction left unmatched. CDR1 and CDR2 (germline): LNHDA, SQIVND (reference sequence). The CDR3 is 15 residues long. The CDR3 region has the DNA TGTGCCAGTAGTATCGGGACAGTGTCGGGTCAGCCCCAGCATTTT. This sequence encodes CASSIGTVSGQPQHF.

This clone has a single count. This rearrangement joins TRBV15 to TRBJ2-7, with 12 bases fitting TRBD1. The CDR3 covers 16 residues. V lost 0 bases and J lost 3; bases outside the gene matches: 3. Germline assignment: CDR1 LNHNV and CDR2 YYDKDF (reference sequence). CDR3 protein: CATSRDRDRGLYEQYF. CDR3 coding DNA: TGTGCCACCAGCAGAGATAGGGACAGGGGGCTCTACGAGCAGTACTTC.

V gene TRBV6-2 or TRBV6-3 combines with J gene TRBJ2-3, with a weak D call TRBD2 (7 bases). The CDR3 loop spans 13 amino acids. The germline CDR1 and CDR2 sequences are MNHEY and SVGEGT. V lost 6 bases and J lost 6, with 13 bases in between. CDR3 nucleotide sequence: TGTGCCAGCAGCCTTGGGAGGGGGGATACGCAGTATTTT. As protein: CASSLGRGDTQYF.

The CDR3 region is CASSLDPDREYVSGNTIYF. CDR3 in DNA: TGCGCCAGCAGCTTGGACCCCGACAGGGAATATGTCTCTGGAAACACCATATATTTT. The chain uses TRBV5-1 and TRBJ1-3, with 7 bases that match TRBD1. CDR1 and CDR2 (germline): SGHRS, YFSETQ. The CDR3 has 19 residues. After removal of 0 bases from V and 0 bases from J, the junction contained 12 bases not matched to a gene.

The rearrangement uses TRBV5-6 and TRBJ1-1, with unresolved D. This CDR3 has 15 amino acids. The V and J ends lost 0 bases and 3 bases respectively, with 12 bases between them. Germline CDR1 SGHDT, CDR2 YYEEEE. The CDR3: CASSLEAGVYTEAFF. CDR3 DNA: TGTGCCAGCAGCTTGGAGGCGGGCGTGTACACTGAAGCTTTCTTT. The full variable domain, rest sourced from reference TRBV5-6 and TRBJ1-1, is DAGVTQSPTHLIKTRGQQVTLRCSPKSGHDTVSWYQQALGQGPQFIFQYYEEEERQRGNFPDRFSGHQFPNYSSELNVNALLLGDSALYLCASSLEAGVYTEAFFGQGTRLTVV.